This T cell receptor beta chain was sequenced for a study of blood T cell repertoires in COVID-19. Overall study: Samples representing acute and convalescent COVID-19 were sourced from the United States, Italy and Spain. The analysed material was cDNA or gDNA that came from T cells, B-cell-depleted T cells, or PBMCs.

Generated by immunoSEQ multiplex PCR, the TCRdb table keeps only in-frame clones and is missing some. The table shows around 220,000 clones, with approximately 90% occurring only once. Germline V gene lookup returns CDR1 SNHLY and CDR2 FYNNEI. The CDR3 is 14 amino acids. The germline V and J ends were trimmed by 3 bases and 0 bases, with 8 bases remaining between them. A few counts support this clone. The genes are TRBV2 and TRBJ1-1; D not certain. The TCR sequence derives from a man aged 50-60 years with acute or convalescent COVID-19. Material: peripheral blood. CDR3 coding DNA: TGTGCCAGCAGTGAGAGGTTAGTGAACACTGAAGCTTTCTTT. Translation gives CASSERLVNTEAFF.